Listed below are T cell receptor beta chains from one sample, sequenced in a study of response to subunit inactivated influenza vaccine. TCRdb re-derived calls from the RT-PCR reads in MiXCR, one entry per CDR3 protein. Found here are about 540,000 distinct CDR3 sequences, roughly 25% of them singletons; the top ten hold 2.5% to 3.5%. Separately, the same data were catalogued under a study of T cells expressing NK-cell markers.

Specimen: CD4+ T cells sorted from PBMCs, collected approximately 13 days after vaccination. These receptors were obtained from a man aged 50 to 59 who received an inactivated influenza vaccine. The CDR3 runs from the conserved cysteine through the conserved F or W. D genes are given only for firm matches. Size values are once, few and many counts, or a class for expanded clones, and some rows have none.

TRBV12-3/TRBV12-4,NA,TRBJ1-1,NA,TGTGCCAGCACCACAAGGAGGTATAAAGCTTTCTTT,CASTTRRYKAFF
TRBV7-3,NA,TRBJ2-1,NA,TGTGCCAGCAGCTTAGACCCAAACAATGAGCAGTTCTTC,CASSLDPNNEQFF
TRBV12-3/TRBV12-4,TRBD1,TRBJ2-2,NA,TGTGCCAGCACCGACAGGGGGCGCCCCGGGGAGCTGTTTTTT,CASTDRGRPGELFF
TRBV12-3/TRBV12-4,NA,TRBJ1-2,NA,TGTGCCAGCAGTGGACTATCCGGGTCTGGGGGGTGTACCTTC,CASSGLSGSGGCTF
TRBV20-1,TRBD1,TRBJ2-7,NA,TGCAGTGCTAGGGACAGGGGGCGTTTTTACGAGCAGTACTTC,CSARDRGRFYEQYF
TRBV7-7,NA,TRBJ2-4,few,TGTGCTAGCAGCCCCTTCCCCAGGGGTGCCTATGAAAACATTCAGTACTTC,CASSPFPRGAYENIQYF
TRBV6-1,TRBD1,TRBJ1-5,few,TGTGCCAGCAGCCCCGGGACAGGGGGCTATCAGCCCCAGCATTTT,CASSPGTGGYQPQHF
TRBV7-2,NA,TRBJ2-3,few,TGTGCCAGCAGCTTAGGCGTCAACACAGATACGCAGTATTTT,CASSLGVNTDTQYF
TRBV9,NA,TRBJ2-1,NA,TGTGCCAGCAGCGTAGAAGGGAACAGTCTTGGCAATGAGCAGTTCTTC,CASSVEGNSLGNEQFF
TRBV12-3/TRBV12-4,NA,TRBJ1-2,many,TGTGCCAGCAGTTTAAGAATCGGGGCAGCTGTAAAGTTGACCTTC,CASSLRIGAAVKLTF
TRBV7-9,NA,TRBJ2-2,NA,TGTGCCAGCACCAGGGGTGACACCGGGGAGCTGTTTTTT,CASTRGDTGELFF
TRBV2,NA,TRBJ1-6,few,TGTGCCTGTCTCCAGGGAGGTAATTCACCCCTCCACTTT,CACLQGGNSPLHF
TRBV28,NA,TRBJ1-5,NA,TGTGCCAGCAGTCCGGCGGGACATATCCGCCAGCCCCAGCATTTT,CASSPAGHIRQPQHF
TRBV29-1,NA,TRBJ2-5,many,TGCAGCGGTGACAGGCAAGGGCAAGAGACCCAGTACTTC,CSGDRQGQETQYF
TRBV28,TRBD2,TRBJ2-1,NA,TGTGCCAGCAGTTTTACTAGCGGGAGGGCCTCCTACAATGAGCAGTTCTTC,CASSFTSGRASYNEQFF
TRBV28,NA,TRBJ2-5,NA,TGTGCCAGTGGACTTCTCCAAGAGACCCAGTACTTC,CASGLLQETQYF
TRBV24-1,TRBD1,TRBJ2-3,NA,TGTGCCACCAGCAGACAGGGGTCGGATACGCAGTATTTT,CATSRQGSDTQYF
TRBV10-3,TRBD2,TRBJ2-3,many,TGTGCCATCAGTGATTCGGGACTAGCGGCATCTAGCACAGATACGCAGTATTTT,CAISDSGLAASSTDTQYF
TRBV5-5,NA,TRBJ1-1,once,TGTGCCAGCAGCTTGGTTCTCATGAACACTGAAGCTTTCTTT,CASSLVLMNTEAFF
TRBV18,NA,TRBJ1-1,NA,TGTGCCAGCTCACCACGGTCGGCGAACACTGAAGCTTTCTTT,CASSPRSANTEAFF
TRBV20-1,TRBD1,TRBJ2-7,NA,TGCAGTGCTCCAACGACAGGGTACCCACCCTACGAGCAGTACTTC,CSAPTTGYPPYEQYF
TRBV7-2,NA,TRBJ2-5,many,TGTGCCAGCAGCATAACAGAGACCCAGTACTTC,CASSITETQYF
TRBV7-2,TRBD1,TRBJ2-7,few,TGTGCCAGCAGCTTTGGTCTGGCAGGGGGCATAAACGAGCAGTACTTC,CASSFGLAGGINEQYF
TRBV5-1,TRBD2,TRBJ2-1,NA,TGCGCCAGCAGCTTGGAAGCGCTAGCGGGGGGCAATGAGCAGTTCTTC,CASSLEALAGGNEQFF
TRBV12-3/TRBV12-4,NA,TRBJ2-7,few,TGTGCCAGCAGTTTTATGTTCGGTTTCCACGAGCAGTACTTC,CASSFMFGFHEQYF
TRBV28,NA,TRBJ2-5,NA,TGTGCCAGCAGAACCGGGCCCTCTGAGACCCAGTACTTC,CASRTGPSETQYF
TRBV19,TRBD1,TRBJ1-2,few,TGTGCCAGTAGGATGGACAGGTTCGGCTATGGCTACACCTTC,CASRMDRFGYGYTF
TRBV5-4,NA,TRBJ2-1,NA,TGTGCCAGCAGCCTCGGCGGGGCAGTAGGCAATGAGCAGTTCTTC,CASSLGGAVGNEQFF
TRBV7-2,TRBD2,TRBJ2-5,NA,TGTGCCAGCAGACGGGTAGCGGGGGAGATCCAGTACTTC,CASRRVAGEIQYF
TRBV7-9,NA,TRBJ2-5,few,TGTGCCAGCAGCTCCCCCCTTGGAGGGAGTGAGACCCAGTACTTC,CASSSPLGGSETQYF
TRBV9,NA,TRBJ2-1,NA,TGTGCCAGCAGGTCGCAGGGAAGGGATGAGCAGTTCTTC,CASRSQGRDEQFF
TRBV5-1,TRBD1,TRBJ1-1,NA,TGCGCCAGCAGCAAGAGTACAGGGGGGACTGAAGCTTTCTTT,CASSKSTGGTEAFF
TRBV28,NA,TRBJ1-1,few,TGTGCCAGCAGTCCACTGGGGGGTGACACTGAAGCTTTCTTT,CASSPLGGDTEAFF
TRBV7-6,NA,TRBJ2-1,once,TGTGCCAGCAGCTTAGCGGACTCCTACAATGAGCAGTTCTTC,CASSLADSYNEQFF
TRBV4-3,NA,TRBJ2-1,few,TGCGCCAGCAGCCAAGGACGCCTCCGGAATGAGCAGTTCTTC,CASSQGRLRNEQFF
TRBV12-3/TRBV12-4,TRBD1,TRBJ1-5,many,TGTGCCAGCAGTCCATACCTGGACAGGGTGGGCAATCAGCCCCAGCATTTT,CASSPYLDRVGNQPQHF
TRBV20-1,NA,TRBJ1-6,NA,TGCAGTGCTACGGATACAGGGCGGAGTACCCTCCACTTT,CSATDTGRSTLHF
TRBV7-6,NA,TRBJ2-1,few,TGTGCCAGCAGCCCCCTAGGCCAGCCCCTCTACAATGAGCAGTTCTTC,CASSPLGQPLYNEQFF
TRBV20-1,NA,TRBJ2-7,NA,TGCAGTGCTCTCCAACTGGGAGCATACGAGCAGTACTTC,CSALQLGAYEQYF
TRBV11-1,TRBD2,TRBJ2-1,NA,TGTGCCAGCAGCTCTTTAGCGGGGTACAATGAGCAGTTCTTC,CASSSLAGYNEQFF
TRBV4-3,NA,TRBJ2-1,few,TGCGCCAGCAGCCAAGAAGTCGCCGGGGAGCAGTTCTTC,CASSQEVAGEQFF
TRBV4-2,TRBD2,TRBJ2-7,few,TGTGCCAGCAGCCAAGGCCCTAGCGGGGGGGGAGTCAAATACGAGCAGTACTTC,CASSQGPSGGGVKYEQYF
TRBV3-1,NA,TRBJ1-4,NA,TGTGCCAGCAGCCAGGCGGGCATAAATGAAAAACTGTTTTTT,CASSQAGINEKLFF
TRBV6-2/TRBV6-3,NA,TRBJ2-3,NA,TGTGCCCGTGCGAGGGACACCCGCACAGATACGCAGTATTTT,CARARDTRTDTQYF
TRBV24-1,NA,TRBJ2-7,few,TGTGCCACCAGTGATGATCAGGGTTCGGACGAGCAGTACTTC,CATSDDQGSDEQYF
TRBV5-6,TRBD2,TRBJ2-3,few,TGTGCCAGCAGCAGGACTAGCACGATGCAGTATTTT,CASSRTSTMQYF
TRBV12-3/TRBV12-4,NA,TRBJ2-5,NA,TGTGCCAGCAGTTGGAGGGACACCCAGTACTTC,CASSWRDTQYF
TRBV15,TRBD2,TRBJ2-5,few,TGTGCCACCAGCAGAGGGACTAGCCTAACCCTACAAGAGACCCAGTACTTC,CATSRGTSLTLQETQYF
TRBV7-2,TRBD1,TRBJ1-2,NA,TGTGCCAGCAGCCGACAGGGGGCGTTGGATGGCTACACCTTC,CASSRQGALDGYTF
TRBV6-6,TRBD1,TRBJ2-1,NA,TGTGCCAGCCTCAGGGGGAAGGACAATGAGCAGTTCTTC,CASLRGKDNEQFF
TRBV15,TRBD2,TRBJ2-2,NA,TGTGCCACCAGCAGAAGTAACGGACTAGCGGTGAACACCGGGGAGCTGTTTTTT,CATSRSNGLAVNTGELFF
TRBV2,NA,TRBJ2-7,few,TGTGCCAGCAGTCCATTCCTAACTGGGGGTTACGAGCAGTACTTC,CASSPFLTGGYEQYF
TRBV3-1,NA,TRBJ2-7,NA,TGTGCCAGCAGCCAAGGGCAGGGCGGGCAGGTCCTCTACGAGCAGTACTTC,CASSQGQGGQVLYEQYF
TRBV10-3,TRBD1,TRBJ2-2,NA,TGTGCCATCATGGGACAGGGAACGCCCGGGGAGCTGTTTTTT,CAIMGQGTPGELFF
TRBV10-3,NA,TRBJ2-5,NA,TGTGCCATCAGTGGAGGGGAACAAGAGACCCAGTACTTC,CAISGGEQETQYF
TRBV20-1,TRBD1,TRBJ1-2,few,TGCAGTGCTAGAATTATACACAGGGGAAAGGATGGCTACACCTTC,CSARIIHRGKDGYTF
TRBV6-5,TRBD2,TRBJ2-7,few,TGTGCCAGCAGTTACTCGGCTAGCGGGAAGTACGAGCAGTACTTC,CASSYSASGKYEQYF
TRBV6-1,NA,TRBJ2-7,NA,TGTGCCAGCACAGACGTCAAAGTAGCCTACCAGCAGTACTTC,CASTDVKVAYQQYF
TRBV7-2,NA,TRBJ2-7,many,TGTGCCAGCAGCTCCTCGGGACGCGAGGGCTACGAGCAGTACTTC,CASSSSGREGYEQYF
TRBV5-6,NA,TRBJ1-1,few,TGTGCCAGCAGCCCGTCTGGATATTGGGAGAACACTGAAGCTTTCTTT,CASSPSGYWENTEAFF